The TCR beta chain described here comes from a study of blood T cell repertoires in COVID-19. Study context: Samples of COVID-19 (acute and convalescent) were obtained from the United States, Italy and Spain. T cells, B-cell-depleted T cells, or PBMCs provided the cDNA or gDNA that served as material.

Original data processing: Amplification with reference gene primers provided the estimates of nucleated cell counts. The assay was immunoSEQ multiplex PCR, and TCRdb's table has in-frame clones only and misses some. The V and J calls and the clone size are those of that table, but D and trimming were determined from the DNA. The top ten hold nearly 2.5% of the sample, which has under 200,000 clones, approximately 87% seen once. Trimming took 0 bases from V and 6 from J, leaving 9 bases between them. Germline lookup yields CDR1 MNHEY and CDR2 SVGAGI. This CDR3 has 14 residues. The chain employs TRBV6-5 and TRBJ2-1, with TRBD1 as a possible D gene (6 bases). The receptor comes from a man aged 35-49 years with active or convalescent COVID-19. The sequencing input was peripheral blood. The CDR3 bases are TGTGCCAGCAGTTACTCCCGACAGGCCAATGAGCAGTTCTTC. Its protein product is CASSYSRQANEQFF.